What follows are 17 T cell receptor beta chains derived from one specimen sequenced in a study of early T cells in non-severe SARS-CoV-2 infection. TCRdb analysed the 5' RACE reads with MiXCR anew, one entry per CDR3 protein. The profile shows tens of thousands of distinct CDR3 sequences, 11% of them singletons. Sequences were obtained from whole blood. Receptors originate from an adult who was a healthcare worker with PCR-confirmed SARS-CoV-2 infection or an uninfected control (not recorded which).

There are many counts of this clonotype. This sequence joins TRBV12-3 or TRBV12-4 and TRBJ1-3, with TRBD1 as a possible D gene (5 bases). The CDR3 spans 15 residues. V was trimmed by 5 bases and J by 0 bases, leaving 11 bases between them. CDR3 nucleotides: TGTGCCAGCAGTCTTGGGGCCAACTCTGGAAACACCATATATTTT. The encoded protein is CASSLGANSGNTIYF.

This clonotype was detected only a few times. The V call is TRBV10-1, the J call TRBJ2-3; TRBD1 matches 10 bases. This CDR3 comprises 14 residues. Germline assignment: CDR1 WNHNN and CDR2 SYGVQD (reference sequence). The V segment lost 7 bases and the J segment 3 bases; nucleotides outside the gene matches: 4. The CDR3 reads CASTGQGGTDTQYF. Written as DNA, the CDR3 is TGCGCCAGCACAGGACAGGGGGGGACAGATACGCAGTATTTT.

The V gene is TRBV6-4, the J gene TRBJ1-2; 7 bases are shared with TRBD1. There are 13 residues in the CDR3. The V segment lost 0 bases and the J segment 5 bases; nucleotides outside the gene matches: 0. The germline CDR1 and CDR2 sequences are MRHNA and SNTAGT. CDR3 DNA: TGTGCCAGCAGTGACTCACAGGGGTATGGCTACACCTTC. This sequence encodes CASSDSQGYGYTF.

At least ten counts were recorded for this clonotype. This chain links TRBV4-2 with TRBJ2-7; a possible D gene is TRBD2 (6 bases). V shed 1 base and J shed 0 bases, with 10 bases lying between them. The CDR3 extends over 15 amino acids. Germline assignment: CDR1 LGHNA and CDR2 YNFKEQ. CDR3 DNA sequence: TGTGCCAGCAGCCAAGCAACTAGCACCTCCTACGAGCAGTACTTC. This translates into CASSQATSTSYEQYF.

V is TRBV18 and J is TRBJ1-5; D gene unclear. Germline values: CDR1 KGHSH, CDR2 LQKENI. V gave up 5 bases and J gave up 5 bases, with 16 bases separating them. The CDR3 sequence is 15 residues long. The CDR3 protein is CASSLTRLADQPQHF. As DNA, the CDR3 is TGTGCCAGCTCATTGACAAGGTTGGCGGATCAGCCCCAGCATTTT. Combining the CDR3 with reference TRBV18 and TRBJ1-5 gives the whole variable domain NAGVMQNPRHLVRRRGQEARLRCSPMKGHSHVYWYRQLPEEGLKFMVYLQKENIIDESGMPKERFSAEFPKEGPSILRIQQVVRGDSAAYFCASSLTRLADQPQHFGDGTRLSIL.

This clonotype was detected a few times. The chain couples TRBV10-3 to TRBJ2-7, with 9 nucleotides matching TRBD1. J gave up 5 bases and V 9 bases, and 8 bases lay outside the gene matches. Germline V gene lookup returns CDR1 ENHRY and CDR2 SYGVKD. CDR3 length equals 13 residues. CDR3 loop: CAITRDRVDEQYF. CDR3 nucleotides: TGTGCCATTACCCGGGACAGGGTAGACGAGCAGTACTTC.

The chain recombines TRBV7-9 with TRBJ2-1, with 10 bases identical to TRBD1. CDR1 and CDR2 from the germline V gene are SEHNR and FQNEAQ (reference sequence). V gave up 5 bases and J gave up 11 bases; unmatched junction bases: 9. CDR3 length: 14 amino acids. This CDR3 reads CASSPGQGSDKQFF. The CDR3 coding sequence is TGTGCCAGCAGCCCGGGACAGGGGTCCGATAAGCAGTTCTTC.

J is TRBJ2-3 and V is TRBV29-1; D is unresolved. The CDR3 consists of 14 residues. Deletions cut 2 bases from V and 0 bases from J, with 9 bases between. Germline CDR1 and CDR2: SQVTM and ANQGSEA. This CDR3 reads CSVESRESTDTQYF. CDR3 in DNA: TGCAGCGTTGAATCTCGCGAGAGCACAGATACGCAGTATTTT.

This clonotype has at least ten counts. The gene calls are TRBV28 and TRBJ2-7; D not resolved. Germline values: CDR1 MDHEN, CDR2 SYDVKM. CDR3 size: 12 residues. The V and J ends lost 2 bases and 4 bases respectively, with 6 bases between them. The CDR3, as DNA: TGTGCCAGCAGTTTAGCCCCGTACGAGCAGTACTTC. This sequence encodes CASSLAPYEQYF.

In its sample, this clonotype was seen a few times. The gene calls are TRBV19 and TRBJ2-3; a possible D gene is TRBD1 (6 bases). CDR3 length equals 19 residues. V was cut by 3 bases and J by 0 bases, with 22 bases left in between. Germline V lookup: CDR1 LNHDA, CDR2 SQIVND (reference sequence). The CDR3: CASSIIRGAAVASTDTQYF. The CDR3 DNA is TGTGCCAGTAGTATCATCAGGGGCGCCGCCGTGGCTAGCACAGATACGCAGTATTTT.

This chain uses TRBV5-1 with TRBJ2-2; 8 nucleotides align to TRBD1. Trimming took 1 base from V and 4 from J; bases not matched to a gene: 3. Germline loops: CDR1 SGHRS, CDR2 YFSETQ. The length of the CDR3 is 15 residues. The CDR3 is CASSLWTGSTGELFF. CDR3 sequence (DNA): TGCGCCAGCAGCTTGTGGACAGGGTCCACCGGGGAGCTGTTTTTT.

This clonotype was picked up many times. The chain has TRBV5-1 and TRBJ2-3; tentative D call: TRBD1 (6 bases). Between the trimmed V and J ends, which lost 4 bases and 3 bases, there was a span of 9 bases. CDR1 is SGHRS and CDR2 is YFSETQ in the germline V gene. The CDR3 has 13 amino acids. CDR3 sequence (DNA): TGCGCCAGCAGCGGAACAGGGACAGATACGCAGTATTTT. Its translation: CASSGTGTDTQYF.

This clonotype was observed a few times. This chain uses TRBV29-1 with TRBJ2-2; D is uncertain. The length of the CDR3 is 11 residues. The germline gives CDR1 SQVTM, CDR2 ANQGSEA. V was clipped by 7 bases and J by 7 bases, with 10 bases between them. The CDR3 coding sequence is TGCAGCGCTTCCTGGGGCGGGGAGCTGTTTTTT. As protein: CSASWGGELFF.

The chain combines TRBV27 with TRBJ1-6, with D maybe TRBD1 (5 bases). Per the germline V gene, CDR1 is MNHEY and CDR2 is SMNVEV (reference sequence). The CDR3 covers 17 residues. V lost 2 bases to trimming and J lost 0 bases, with 11 bases between them. CDR3: CASSLEQDFSYNSPLHF. In nucleotides, the CDR3 is TGTGCCAGCAGTTTAGAACAGGATTTCTCCTATAATTCACCCCTCCACTTT.

This clonotype occurred many times. The chain employs TRBV5-1 and TRBJ1-3; D gene uncertain. The germline gives CDR1 SGHRS, CDR2 YFSETQ. The CDR3 is made up of 15 amino acids. V lost 3 bases and J lost 2, with 12 bases in between. CDR3 nucleotide sequence: TGCGCCAGCAGCTCCCCCGACACCGCTGGAAACACCATATATTTT. As protein: CASSSPDTAGNTIYF.

The chain combines TRBV5-1 with TRBJ2-1, with TRBD1 matching over 9 bases. The CDR3 totals 14 residues. V shed 3 bases and J 10 bases; nucleotides not matched to a gene: 8. Germline lookup yields CDR1 SGHRS and CDR2 YFSETQ. CDR3 protein: CASSSGTGYEEQFF. CDR3 bases: TGCGCCAGCAGCTCCGGGACAGGGTACGAGGAGCAGTTCTTC.

There are a few counts of this clonotype. CDR3 sequence (DNA): TGTGCCAGCAGTGGGGGGGTGTCGAGTCAGCCCCAGCATTTT. Its protein is CASSGGVSSQPQHF. The genes are TRBV6-1 and TRBJ1-5; D may be TRBD1 (5 bases). The CDR3 extends over 14 amino acids. Germline CDR1 reads MNHNS; CDR2 reads SASEGT. Trimming took off 4 bases at V and 6 bases at J, with 13 bases between the two ends.